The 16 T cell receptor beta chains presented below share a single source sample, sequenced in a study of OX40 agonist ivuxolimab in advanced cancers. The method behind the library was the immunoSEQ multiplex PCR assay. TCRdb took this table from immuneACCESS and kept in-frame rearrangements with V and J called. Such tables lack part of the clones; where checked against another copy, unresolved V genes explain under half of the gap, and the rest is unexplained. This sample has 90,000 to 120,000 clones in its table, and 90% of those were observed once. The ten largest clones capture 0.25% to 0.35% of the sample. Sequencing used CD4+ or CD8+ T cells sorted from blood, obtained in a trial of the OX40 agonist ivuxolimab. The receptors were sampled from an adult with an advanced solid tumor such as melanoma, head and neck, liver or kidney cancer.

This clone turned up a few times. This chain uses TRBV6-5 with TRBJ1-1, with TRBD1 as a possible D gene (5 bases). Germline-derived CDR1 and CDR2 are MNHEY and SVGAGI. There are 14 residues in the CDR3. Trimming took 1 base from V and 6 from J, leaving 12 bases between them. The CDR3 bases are TGTGCCAGCAGTTACTGGGGGAGAGGGGCTGAAGCTTTCTTT. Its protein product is CASSYWGRGAEAFF.

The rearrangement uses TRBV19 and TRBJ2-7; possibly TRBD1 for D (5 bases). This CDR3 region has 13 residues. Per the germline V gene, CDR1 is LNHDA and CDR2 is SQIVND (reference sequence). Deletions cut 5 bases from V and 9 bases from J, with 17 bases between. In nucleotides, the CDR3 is TGTGCCAGTAGTTCAGGGTCTGGAATCGCGCAGTACTTC. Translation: CASSSGSGIAQYF.

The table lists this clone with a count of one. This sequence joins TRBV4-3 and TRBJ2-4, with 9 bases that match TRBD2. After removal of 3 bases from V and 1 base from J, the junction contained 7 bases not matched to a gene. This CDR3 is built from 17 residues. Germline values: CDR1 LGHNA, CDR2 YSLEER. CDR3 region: CASSQAIAGAAKNIQYF. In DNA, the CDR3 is TGCGCCAGCAGCCAGGCCATAGCGGGAGCGGCCAAAAACATTCAGTACTTC.

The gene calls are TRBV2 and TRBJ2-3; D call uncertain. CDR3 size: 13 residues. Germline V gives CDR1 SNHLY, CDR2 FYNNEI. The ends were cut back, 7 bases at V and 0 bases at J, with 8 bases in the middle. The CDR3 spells CASKGGSTDTQYF. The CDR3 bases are TGTGCCAGCAAGGGCGGTAGCACAGATACGCAGTATTTT.

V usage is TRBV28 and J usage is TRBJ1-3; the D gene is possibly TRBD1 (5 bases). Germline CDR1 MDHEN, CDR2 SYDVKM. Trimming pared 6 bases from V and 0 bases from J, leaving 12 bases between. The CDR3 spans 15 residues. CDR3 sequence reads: CASSLGLSSGNTIYF. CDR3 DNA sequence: TGTGCCAGCAGCTTGGGGCTTAGCTCTGGAAACACCATATATTTT.

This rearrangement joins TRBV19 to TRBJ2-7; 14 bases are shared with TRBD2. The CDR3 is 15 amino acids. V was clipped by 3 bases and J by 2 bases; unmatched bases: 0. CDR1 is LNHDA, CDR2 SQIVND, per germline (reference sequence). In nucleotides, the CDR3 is TGTGCCAGTAGTATGACTAGCGGGAGGGCCTACGAGCAGTACTTC. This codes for CASSMTSGRAYEQYF.

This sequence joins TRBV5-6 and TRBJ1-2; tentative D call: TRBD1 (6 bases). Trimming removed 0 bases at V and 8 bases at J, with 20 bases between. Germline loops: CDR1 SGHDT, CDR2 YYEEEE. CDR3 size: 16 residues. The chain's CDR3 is CASSLGDYRVSLGYTF. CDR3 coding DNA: TGTGCCAGCAGCTTGGGGGACTACAGGGTTTCTCTGGGCTACACCTTC.

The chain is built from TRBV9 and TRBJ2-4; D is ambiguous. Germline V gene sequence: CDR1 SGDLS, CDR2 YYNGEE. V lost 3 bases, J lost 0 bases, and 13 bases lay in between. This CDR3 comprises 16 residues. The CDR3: CASSAGWGIAKNIQYF. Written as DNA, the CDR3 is TGTGCCAGCAGCGCCGGGTGGGGAATAGCCAAAAACATTCAGTACTTC.

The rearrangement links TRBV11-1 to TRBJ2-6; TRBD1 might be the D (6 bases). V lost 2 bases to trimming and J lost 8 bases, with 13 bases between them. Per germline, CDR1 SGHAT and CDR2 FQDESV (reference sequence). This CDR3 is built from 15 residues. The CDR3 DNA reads TGTGCCAGCAGCTTAACGGGGCAGGGGTCCAACGTCCTGACTTTC. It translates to CASSLTGQGSNVLTF.

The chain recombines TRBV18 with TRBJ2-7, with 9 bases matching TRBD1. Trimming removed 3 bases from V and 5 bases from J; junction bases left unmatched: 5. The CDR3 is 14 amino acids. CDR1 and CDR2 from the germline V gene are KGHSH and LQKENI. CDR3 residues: CASSPQQGADEQYF. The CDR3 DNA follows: TGTGCCAGCTCACCCCAACAGGGGGCTGACGAGCAGTACTTC.

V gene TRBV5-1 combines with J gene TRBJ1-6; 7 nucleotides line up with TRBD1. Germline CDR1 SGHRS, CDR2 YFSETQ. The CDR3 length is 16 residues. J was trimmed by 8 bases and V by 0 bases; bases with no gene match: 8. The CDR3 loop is CASSLEGAMGYSPLHF. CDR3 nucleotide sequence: TGCGCCAGCAGCTTGGAGGGGGCAATGGGTTATTCACCCCTCCACTTT.

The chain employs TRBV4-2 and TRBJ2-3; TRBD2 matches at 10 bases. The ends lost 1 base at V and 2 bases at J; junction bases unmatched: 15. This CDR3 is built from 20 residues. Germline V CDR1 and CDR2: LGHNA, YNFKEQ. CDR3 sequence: CASSQGPPLLAGTLTDTQYF. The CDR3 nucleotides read TGTGCCAGCAGCCAAGGTCCCCCCCTACTAGCGGGAACCCTCACAGATACGCAGTATTTT.

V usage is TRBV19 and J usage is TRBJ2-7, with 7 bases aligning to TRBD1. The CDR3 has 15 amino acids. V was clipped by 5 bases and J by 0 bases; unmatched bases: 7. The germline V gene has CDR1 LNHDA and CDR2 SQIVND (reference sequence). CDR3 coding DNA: TGTGCCAGTAGTTCGCCCGACAGGGCCTCCTACGAGCAGTACTTC. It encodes CASSSPDRASYEQYF.

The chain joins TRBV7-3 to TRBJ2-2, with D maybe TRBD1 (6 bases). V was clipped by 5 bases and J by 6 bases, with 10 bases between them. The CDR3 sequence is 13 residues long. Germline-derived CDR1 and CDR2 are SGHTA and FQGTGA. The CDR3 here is CASSPRQAGELFF. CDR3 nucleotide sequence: TGTGCCAGCAGCCCGCGACAGGCCGGGGAGCTGTTTTTT.

CDR3 amino acids: CASSLRTGSYNEQFF. The CDR3 nucleotides read TGTGCCAGCAGTTTGAGGACAGGGTCTTACAATGAGCAGTTCTTC. The genes are TRBV28 and TRBJ2-1; TRBD1 aligns across 8 bases. This CDR3 contains 15 residues. Trimming at V came to 3 bases and at J to 4 bases, leaving 5 bases not matched to a gene. The germline gives CDR1 MDHEN, CDR2 SYDVKM.

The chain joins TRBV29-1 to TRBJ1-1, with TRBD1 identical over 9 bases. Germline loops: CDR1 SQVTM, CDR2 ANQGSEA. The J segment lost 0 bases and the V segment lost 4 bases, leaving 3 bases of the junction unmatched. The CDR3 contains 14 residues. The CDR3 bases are TGCAGCGTTGTCGGGACAGGGATGAACACTGAAGCTTTCTTT. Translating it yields CSVVGTGMNTEAFF.